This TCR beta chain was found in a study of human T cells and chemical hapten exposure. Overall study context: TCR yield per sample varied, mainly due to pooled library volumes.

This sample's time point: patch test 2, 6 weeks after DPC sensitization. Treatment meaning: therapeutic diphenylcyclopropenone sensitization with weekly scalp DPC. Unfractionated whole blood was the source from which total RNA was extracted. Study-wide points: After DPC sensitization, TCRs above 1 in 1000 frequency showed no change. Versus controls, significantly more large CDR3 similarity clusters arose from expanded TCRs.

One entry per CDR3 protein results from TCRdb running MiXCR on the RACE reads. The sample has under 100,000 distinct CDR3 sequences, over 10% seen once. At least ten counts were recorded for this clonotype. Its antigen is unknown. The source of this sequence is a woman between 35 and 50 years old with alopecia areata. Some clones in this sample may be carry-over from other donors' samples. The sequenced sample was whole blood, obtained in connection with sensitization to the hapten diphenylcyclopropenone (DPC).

CDR3 sequence reads: CSARRNDRGGGNQPQHF. Here the CDR3 DNA reads TGCAGTGCTAGACGAAATGACAGGGGAGGAGGCAATCAGCCCCAGCATTTT. The rearrangement joins TRBV20-1 to TRBJ1-5, with 8 positions matching TRBD1. Germline CDR1 DFQATT, CDR2 SNEGSKA (reference sequence). The CDR3 totals 17 residues. V lost 2 bases and J lost 2; bases outside the gene matches: 11.